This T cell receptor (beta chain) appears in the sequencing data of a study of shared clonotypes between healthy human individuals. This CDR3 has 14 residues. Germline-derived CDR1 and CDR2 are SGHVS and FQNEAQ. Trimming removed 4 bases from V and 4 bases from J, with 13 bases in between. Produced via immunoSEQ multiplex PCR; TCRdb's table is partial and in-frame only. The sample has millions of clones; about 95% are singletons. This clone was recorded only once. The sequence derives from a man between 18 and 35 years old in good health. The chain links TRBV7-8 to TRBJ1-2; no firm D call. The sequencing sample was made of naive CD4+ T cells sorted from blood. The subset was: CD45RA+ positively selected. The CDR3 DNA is TGTGCCAGCAGCTCACCCAGTCCCCCCTATGGCTACACCTTC. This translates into CASSSPSPPYGYTF.